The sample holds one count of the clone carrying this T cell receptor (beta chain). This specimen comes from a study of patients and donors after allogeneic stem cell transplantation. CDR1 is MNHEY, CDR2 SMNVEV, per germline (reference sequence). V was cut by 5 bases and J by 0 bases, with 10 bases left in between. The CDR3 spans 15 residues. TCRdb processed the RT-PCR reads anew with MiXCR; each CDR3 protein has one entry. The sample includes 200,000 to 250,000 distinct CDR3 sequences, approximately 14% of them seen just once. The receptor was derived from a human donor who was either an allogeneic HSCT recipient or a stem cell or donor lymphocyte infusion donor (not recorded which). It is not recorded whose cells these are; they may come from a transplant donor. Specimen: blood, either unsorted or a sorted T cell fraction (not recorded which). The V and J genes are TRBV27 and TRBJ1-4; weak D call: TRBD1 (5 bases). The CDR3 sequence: CASSTRTTTNEKLFF. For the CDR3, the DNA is TGTGCCAGCAGTACCCGGACAACAACTAATGAAAAACTGTTTTTT.